At least ten counts were recorded for the clone carrying this T cell receptor (beta chain). The second PCR ran about 6 to 12 cycles with a sample-barcoded 5' primer and J-beta primers. From the 5' RACE reads, TCRdb called clonotypes with MiXCR, one entry per CDR3 protein. The sample consists of over 950,000 distinct CDR3 sequences, roughly half of them appearing once. This specimen belongs to a study of blood T cells in healthy people across ages. Trimming removed 6 bases from V and 2 bases from J, with 8 bases in between. CDR3 length equals 12 residues. The V gene's germline CDR1 is SEHNR and CDR2 FQNEAQ (reference sequence).

This sequence originates from a woman aged 60-70 years in good health. This chain connects TRBV7-9 to TRBJ2-7, with a weak D call TRBD1 (5 bases). Sequencing was performed on blood. CDR3 sequence: CASSLTAYEQYF. CDR3 in DNA: TGTGCCAGCAGTCTGACAGCCTACGAGCAGTACTTC.